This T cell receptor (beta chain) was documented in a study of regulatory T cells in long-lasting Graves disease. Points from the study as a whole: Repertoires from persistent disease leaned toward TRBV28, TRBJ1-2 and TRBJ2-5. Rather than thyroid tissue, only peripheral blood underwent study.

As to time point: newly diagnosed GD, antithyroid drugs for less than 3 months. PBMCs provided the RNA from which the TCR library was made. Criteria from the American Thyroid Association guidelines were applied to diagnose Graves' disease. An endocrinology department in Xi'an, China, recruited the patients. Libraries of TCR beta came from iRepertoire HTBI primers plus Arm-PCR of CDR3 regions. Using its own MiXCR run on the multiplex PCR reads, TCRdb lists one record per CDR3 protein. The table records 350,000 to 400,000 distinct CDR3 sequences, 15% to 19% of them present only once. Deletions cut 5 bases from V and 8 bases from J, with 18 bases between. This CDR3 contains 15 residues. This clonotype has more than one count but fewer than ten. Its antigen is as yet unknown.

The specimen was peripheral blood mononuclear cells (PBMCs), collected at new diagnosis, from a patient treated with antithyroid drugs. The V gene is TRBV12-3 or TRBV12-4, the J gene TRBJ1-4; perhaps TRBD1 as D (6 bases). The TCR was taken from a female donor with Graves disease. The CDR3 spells CASSLLRGRPEKLFF. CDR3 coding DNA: TGTGCCAGCAGTCTCCTTCGGGGGCGCCCGGAAAAACTGTTTTTT.